The TCR beta chain described here comes from a study of T cells in Graves' hyperthyroidism and ophthalmopathy. General study points: Clonotypes that were expanded in thyroid above 0.001 mostly appeared in blood too.

Diagnostic assessment was based on clinical symptoms, serum thyroxine and TRAb, thyroid ultrasound and orbital computed tomography. Using around 10 ml of fresh peripheral blood, PBMCs were prepared. This clonotype has more than one count but fewer than ten. Antigen: not known. Amplification yielded TCR beta CDR3 regions, with RNA transcripts as the source. With the HTBI primer set, the TCR CDR3 went through a first round of RT-PCR. One entry per CDR3 protein, called by TCRdb with MiXCR from the multiplex PCR reads. The sample consists of about 600,000 distinct CDR3 sequences, 14% of them appearing once. The CDR3 consists of 16 residues. The junction had 5 bases not matched to a gene; V was cut back by 0 bases and J by 5 bases. Per the germline V gene, CDR1 is SGHRS and CDR2 is YFSETQ.

Sequenced sample: blood. This TCR derives from a woman between 18 and 29 years old with Graves' ophthalmopathy. The chain joins TRBV5-1 to TRBJ2-5; 12 bases agree with TRBD1. CDR3 nucleotides: TGCGCCAGCAGCTTGGTTGAGGGGACAGGGGGCGAGACCCAGTACTTC. Its protein is CASSLVEGTGGETQYF.